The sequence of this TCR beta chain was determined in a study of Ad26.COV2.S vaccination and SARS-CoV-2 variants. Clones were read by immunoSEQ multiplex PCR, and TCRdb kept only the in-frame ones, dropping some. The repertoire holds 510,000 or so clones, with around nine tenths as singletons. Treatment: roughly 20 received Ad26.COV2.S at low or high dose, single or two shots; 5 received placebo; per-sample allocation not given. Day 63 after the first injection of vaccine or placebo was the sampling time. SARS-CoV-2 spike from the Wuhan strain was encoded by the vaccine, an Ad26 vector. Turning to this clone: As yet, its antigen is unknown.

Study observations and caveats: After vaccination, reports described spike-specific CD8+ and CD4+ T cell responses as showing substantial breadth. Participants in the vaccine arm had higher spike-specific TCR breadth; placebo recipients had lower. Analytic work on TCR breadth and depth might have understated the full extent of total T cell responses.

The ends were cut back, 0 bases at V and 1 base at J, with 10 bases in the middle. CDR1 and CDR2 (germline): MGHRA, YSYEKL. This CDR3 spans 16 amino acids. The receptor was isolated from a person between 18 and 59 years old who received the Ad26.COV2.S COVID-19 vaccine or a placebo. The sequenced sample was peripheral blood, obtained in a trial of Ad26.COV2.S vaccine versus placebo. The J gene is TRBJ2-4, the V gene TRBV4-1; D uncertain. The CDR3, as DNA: TGCGCCAGCAGCCAAGATCTGGGCGGTGCCAAAAACATTCAGTACTTC. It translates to CASSQDLGGAKNIQYF.